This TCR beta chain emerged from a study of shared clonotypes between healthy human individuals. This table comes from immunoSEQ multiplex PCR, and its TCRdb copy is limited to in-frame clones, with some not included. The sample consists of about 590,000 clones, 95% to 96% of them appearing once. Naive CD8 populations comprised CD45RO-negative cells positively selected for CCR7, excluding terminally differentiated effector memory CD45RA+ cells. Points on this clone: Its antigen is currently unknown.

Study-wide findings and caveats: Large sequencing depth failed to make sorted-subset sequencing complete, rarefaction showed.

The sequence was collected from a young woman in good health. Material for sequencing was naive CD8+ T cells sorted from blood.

CDR3: CATSTGQGSNEQFF. The CDR3 nucleotides read TGTGCCACCAGCACGGGACAGGGATCGAATGAGCAGTTCTTC. This chain joins TRBV15 and TRBJ2-1; 9 bases align to TRBD1. Per the germline V gene, CDR1 is LNHNV and CDR2 is YYDKDF (reference sequence). The CDR3 is made up of 14 amino acids. The V segment lost 4 bases and the J segment 7 bases; nucleotides outside the gene matches: 5.